This entry describes one T cell receptor beta chain. Its antigen is unknown. Genomic DNA provided the template from which TCR beta VDJ and CDR3 profiles were obtained. TCRdb itself ran the reads through MiXCR, one entry per CDR3 protein. The sample has around 150,000 distinct CDR3 sequences, roughly two fifths seen once. The record originates from a study of CD8+CD57+ T cells in acquired aplastic anemia. General study points: No significant patient-versus-control difference appeared in CD8+ Simpson's diversity.

V shed 6 bases, J shed 6 bases, and the junction held 7 bases outside the gene matches. Germline CDR1 reads ENHRY; CDR2 reads SYGVKD. This CDR3 spans 15 amino acids. The chain uses TRBV10-3 and TRBJ2-2; 10 bases are a match to TRBD1. This receptor was obtained from a human donor in good health, serving as a control. Sequences were obtained from sorted CD4+, CD8+, or CD8+CD57+ T cells (not recorded which) from PBMCs. CDR3 sequence (DNA): TGTGCCATCAGAACGAGGACAGGGGGATCCGGGGAGCTGTTTTTT. Translation: CAIRTRTGGSGELFF.